Listed here are 27 T cell receptor beta chains from one sample, sequenced in a study of blood T cell repertoires in COVID-19. The method was immunoSEQ multiplex PCR; TCRdb's version includes in-frame clones alone and lacks a portion of them. The profile shows tens of thousands of clones, 91% of them singletons. Sequencing was done on a sample of peripheral blood. These receptor sequences come from a woman of 80 years or more with acute or convalescent COVID-19.

This clone appeared once. The genes are TRBV10-3 and TRBJ2-3; 8 nucleotides line up with TRBD2. This CDR3 is 14 amino acids long. The germline V gene encodes CDR1 ENHRY and CDR2 SYGVKD. Trimming at V came to 3 bases and at J to 6 bases, leaving 5 bases not matched to a gene. CDR3 residues: CAISDSGTLDTQYF. CDR3 in DNA: TGTGCCATCAGTGATAGCGGGACCTTGGATACGCAGTATTTT.

This chain uses TRBV6-6 with TRBJ2-5, with 7 bases fitting TRBD1. This CDR3 has 14 amino acids. Trimming took 0 bases from V and 4 from J; bases not matched to a gene: 2. From germline, CDR1 is MNHNY and CDR2 SVGAGI (reference sequence). The CDR3 nucleotides read TGTGCCAGCAGTTACTCGGGACAGATAGAGACCCAGTACTTC. Amino acid sequence: CASSYSGQIETQYF.

The genes are TRBV5-4 and TRBJ2-2; TRBD1 is a possible D gene (6 bases). V was cut by 6 bases and J by 1 base, with 10 bases left in between. The CDR3 runs to 14 residues. CDR1 is SGHNT, CDR2 YYREEE, per germline (reference sequence). The CDR3 reads CASTPGQNTGELFF. CDR3 coding DNA: TGTGCCAGCACCCCGGGACAGAACACCGGGGAGCTGTTTTTT.

CDR3 residues: CASSEQGNYSPLHF. As DNA, the CDR3 is TGTGCCAGCAGTGAACAGGGGAACTATTCACCCCTCCACTTT. The V and J genes are TRBV2 and TRBJ1-6; D might be TRBD1 (6 bases). The CDR3 has 14 amino acids. The V end lost 2 bases, the J end lost 8 bases, and 10 bases lay between the germline ends. From germline, CDR1 is SNHLY and CDR2 FYNNEI.

V is TRBV3-1 (or the pseudogene TRBV3-2) and J is TRBJ2-7, with 12 bases identical to TRBD2. V lost 6 bases, J lost 4 bases, and 7 bases stayed unmatched. This CDR3 contains 15 residues. CDR1 is LGHDT and CDR2 is YNNKEL in the germline V gene (reference sequence). CDR3 coding DNA: TGTGCCAGCAGATGGGGGACTAGCGGGTCGTACGAGCAGTACTTC. It specifies CASRWGTSGSYEQYF.

The chain couples TRBV10-3 to TRBJ1-5; D uncertain. The V end was cut by 5 bases, the J end by 2 bases, with 7 bases between. The CDR3 runs to 13 residues. Germline V gene sequence: CDR1 ENHRY, CDR2 SYGVKD. CDR3 in amino acids: CAISQEGNQPQHF. In nucleotides, the CDR3 is TGTGCCATCAGTCAAGAGGGCAATCAGCCCCAGCATTTT.

The chain employs TRBV19 and TRBJ1-2; a weak D match, TRBD1 (6 bases). Germline CDR1 reads LNHDA; CDR2 reads SQIVND (reference sequence). The CDR3 extends over 14 amino acids. Trimming removed 5 bases at V and 8 bases at J, with 18 bases between. CDR3 sequence: CASSLPGTQGGYTF. CDR3 nucleotides: TGTGCCAGTAGTCTCCCCGGGACCCAGGGGGGCTACACCTTC.

In its sample, this clone was seen a few times. The rearrangement links TRBV11-1 to TRBJ2-2; 11 bases map to TRBD1. The V gene's germline CDR1 is SGHAT and CDR2 FQDESV (reference sequence). The CDR3 runs to 15 residues. V was clipped by 4 bases and J by 7 bases; unmatched bases: 5. Here the CDR3 reads CASSSGQGAIGELFF. The CDR3 DNA is TGTGCCAGCAGCTCCGGACAGGGGGCGATCGGGGAGCTGTTTTTT.

V gene TRBV9 combines with J gene TRBJ1-3, with D tentatively TRBD1 (5 bases). V was clipped by 7 bases and J by 2 bases, with 13 bases between them. The CDR3 totals 14 residues. Germline V gene data show CDR1 as SGDLS and CDR2 as YYNGEE. Here the CDR3 reads CASSPGFAGNTIYF. CDR3 coding DNA: TGTGCCAGCTCTCCAGGGTTTGCTGGAAACACCATATATTTT.

The gene calls are TRBV5-1 and TRBJ1-3, with TRBD1 matching 7 bases. Trimming removed 6 bases from V and 4 bases from J; junction bases left unmatched: 4. Germline CDR1 is SGHRS and CDR2 is YFSETQ. The CDR3 length is 13 residues. This CDR3 reads CASKRDSGNTIYF. The CDR3 DNA is TGCGCCAGCAAACGGGACAGCGGAAACACCATATATTTT.

This sequence joins TRBV2 and TRBJ1-2; D possibly corresponds to TRBD1 (5 bases). From germline, CDR1 is SNHLY and CDR2 FYNNEI. The CDR3 sequence is 13 residues long. Trimming stripped 2 bases from V and 4 bases from J, with 8 bases between. The CDR3 bases are TGTGCCAGCAGTGAACAGGGTGGCTATGGCTACACCTTC. This codes for CASSEQGGYGYTF.

This clone was seen more than once but under ten times. The V and J genes are TRBV5-1 and TRBJ1-4, with 10 bases aligning to TRBD1. V gave up 0 bases and J gave up 6 bases; unmatched junction bases: 8. The CDR3 is made up of 17 amino acids. In germline, CDR1 is SGHRS, CDR2 YFSETQ. The CDR3 protein is CASSLVLTGGGDEKLFF. The CDR3 DNA follows: TGCGCCAGCAGCTTGGTCCTGACAGGGGGCGGGGATGAAAAACTGTTTTTT.

In this sample, this clone turned up once. The rearrangement links TRBV25-1 to TRBJ1-1, with D unclear. This CDR3 contains 14 residues. Trimming shortened V by 4 bases and J by 4 bases, and 13 bases separated the two germline ends. Germline CDR1 is MGHDK and CDR2 is SYGVNS. CDR3 DNA: TGTGCCAGCAGTGTAGGAGGGTTCGGCACTGAAGCTTTCTTT. Its translation: CASSVGGFGTEAFF.

The chain recombines TRBV6-2 or TRBV6-3 with TRBJ1-5; 7 bases match TRBD1. The CDR3 runs to 16 residues. Unmatched junction bases numbered 7, after V lost 5 bases and J lost 0 bases. Germline V gene lookup returns CDR1 MNHEY and CDR2 SVGEGT. As DNA, the CDR3 is TGTGCCAGCAGTCTGTTGGGACAGTATAGCAATCAGCCCCAGCATTTT. Protein product: CASSLLGQYSNQPQHF.

Comment on this clone: Within the sample, other DNA sequences also encode this same CDR3. The V and J genes are TRBV2 and TRBJ1-4, with a tentative D call TRBD1 (6 bases). The CDR3 runs 15 residues. V shed 4 bases and J shed 4 bases, with 13 bases lying between them. Looked up from germline, CDR1 is SNHLY and CDR2 is FYNNEI. The CDR3 loop reads CASSGRQVLNEKLFF. The CDR3 DNA is TGTGCCAGCAGTGGTAGACAGGTTCTTAATGAAAAACTGTTTTTT.

The chain links TRBV5-1 to TRBJ2-6; a weak D match, TRBD1 (5 bases). The CDR3 covers 18 residues. V lost 0 bases to trimming and J lost 4 bases, with 17 bases between them. Germline lookup yields CDR1 SGHRS and CDR2 YFSETQ. The CDR3 reads CASSLGTGQVGGANVLTF. For the CDR3, the DNA is TGCGCCAGCAGCTTGGGTACAGGCCAGGTTGGAGGGGCCAACGTCCTGACTTTC. The full variable domain, in which reference TRBV5-1 and TRBJ2-6 provide the parts outside the CDR3, is KAGVTQTPRYLIKTRGQQVTLSCSPISGHRSVSWYQQTPGQGLQFLFEYFSETQRNKGNFPGRFSGRQFSNSRSEMNVSTLELGDSALYLCASSLGTGQVGGANVLTFGAGSRLTVL.

The genes are TRBV4-1 and TRBJ1-6, with 8 positions matching TRBD1. Germline CDR1 and CDR2: MGHRA and YSYEKL. The CDR3 is made up of 18 amino acids. J lost 1 base, V lost 2 bases, and 7 bases had no gene match. In nucleotides, the CDR3 is TGCGCCAGCAGCCAAACGACAGGGGCAAGTTCCTATAATTCACCCCTCCACTTT. It codes for CASSQTTGASSYNSPLHF.

This clone occurred a few times. CDR3 in amino acids: CASSQDGGGTEAFF. CDR3 coding DNA: TGTGCCAGCAGCCAAGACGGGGGAGGTACTGAAGCTTTCTTT. The chain carries TRBV5-6 and TRBJ1-1, with D maybe TRBD1 (5 bases). The V end was cut by 4 bases, the J end by 5 bases, with 15 bases between. The length of the CDR3 is 14 residues. Germline lookup yields CDR1 SGHDT and CDR2 YYEEEE. Full variable domain (remainder filled in from reference TRBV5-6 and TRBJ1-1): DAGVTQSPTHLIKTRGQQVTLRCSPKSGHDTVSWYQQALGQGPQFIFQYYEEEERQRGNFPDRFSGHQFPNYSSELNVNALLLGDSALYLCASSQDGGGTEAFFGQGTRLTVV.

V gene TRBV6-5 combines with J gene TRBJ1-4; tentatively, D is TRBD1 (6 bases). Germline V lookup: CDR1 MNHEY, CDR2 SVGAGI. V lost 9 bases and J lost 5, with 10 bases in between. This CDR3 spans 12 amino acids. In DNA form, the CDR3 reads TGTGCCAGTCAAACAGGGAATGAAAAACTGTTTTTT. Amino acid sequence: CASQTGNEKLFF.

The V call is TRBV7-3, the J call TRBJ2-1; 8 nucleotides match TRBD2. CDR1 is SGHTA and CDR2 is FQGTGA in the germline V gene. The CDR3 consists of 15 residues. The V gene end was trimmed by 2 bases and the J gene end by 4 bases; junction bases not matched to a gene: 4. The CDR3 coding sequence is TGTGCCAGCAGCTTATTTAGCGGGGTATACAATGAGCAGTTCTTC. It specifies CASSLFSGVYNEQFF.

The J gene is TRBJ1-2, the V gene TRBV5-4; D call uncertain. The V and J ends lost 4 bases and 0 bases respectively, with 13 bases between them. Germline V gene sequence: CDR1 SGHNT, CDR2 YYREEE (reference sequence). The CDR3 contains 15 residues. This CDR3 reads CASSPSLGANYGYTF. The CDR3, as DNA: TGTGCCAGCAGCCCATCTTTAGGAGCTAACTATGGCTACACCTTC.

The J gene is TRBJ2-1, the V gene TRBV3-1 (or the pseudogene TRBV3-2), with D possibly being TRBD2 (6 bases). Germline loops: CDR1 LGHDT, CDR2 YNNKEL (reference sequence). The length of the CDR3 is 15 residues. V was cut by 4 bases and J by 5 bases, with 15 bases left in between. The CDR3 protein is CASSRNGGGNNEQFF. For the CDR3, the DNA is TGTGCCAGCAGCCGCAATGGTGGGGGGAACAATGAGCAGTTCTTC.

V gene TRBV18 combines with J gene TRBJ2-1; tentative D call: TRBD1 (6 bases). With 3 bases removed from V and 4 bases from J, the gap between germline ends came to 10 bases. Germline V CDR1 and CDR2: KGHSH, LQKENI. The CDR3 consists of 14 residues. The CDR3 sequence is CASSPTGDYNEQFF. CDR3 DNA sequence: TGTGCCAGCTCACCGACAGGCGATTACAATGAGCAGTTCTTC.

The chain uses TRBV5-6 and TRBJ1-2; D gene uncertain. In germline, CDR1 is SGHDT, CDR2 YYEEEE. V was pared by 0 bases and J by 3 bases, with 18 bases between. CDR3 size: 17 residues. CDR3 amino acids: CASSLEDLGGLDYGYTF. Written as DNA, the CDR3 is TGTGCCAGCAGCTTGGAGGATTTAGGAGGATTGGACTATGGCTACACCTTC.

The chain uses TRBV3-1 (or the pseudogene TRBV3-2) and TRBJ1-2; D unresolved. V lost 7 bases and J 1 base, leaving 10 bases between the germline ends. This CDR3 has 13 amino acids. Germline loops: CDR1 LGHDT, CDR2 YNNKEL (reference sequence). The CDR3 protein is CASKWANNYGYTF. Here the CDR3 DNA reads TGTGCCAGCAAGTGGGCCAATAACTATGGCTACACCTTC.

The chain links TRBV18 to TRBJ1-4, with D possibly matching TRBD1 (6 bases). The CDR3 runs to 13 residues. Deletions cut 4 bases from V and 4 bases from J, with 7 bases between. Per the germline V gene, CDR1 is KGHSH and CDR2 is LQKENI. This CDR3 reads CASSRGGNEKLFF. The DNA for the CDR3 is TGTGCCAGCTCACGAGGGGGTAATGAAAAACTGTTTTTT.

The chain uses TRBV5-1 and TRBJ2-7; 11 bases line up with TRBD1. The V segment lost 4 bases and the J segment 3 bases; nucleotides outside the gene matches: 6. The length of the CDR3 is 15 residues. Germline V gene lookup returns CDR1 SGHRS and CDR2 YFSETQ. For the CDR3, the DNA is TGCGCCAGCAGCACCGACGGGACAGGGGGCTACGAGCAGTACTTC. It is translated as CASSTDGTGGYEQYF. Full variable domain (remainder filled in from reference TRBV5-1 and TRBJ2-7): KAGVTQTPRYLIKTRGQQVTLSCSPISGHRSVSWYQQTPGQGLQFLFEYFSETQRNKGNFPGRFSGRQFSNSRSEMNVSTLELGDSALYLCASSTDGTGGYEQYFGPGTRLTVT.